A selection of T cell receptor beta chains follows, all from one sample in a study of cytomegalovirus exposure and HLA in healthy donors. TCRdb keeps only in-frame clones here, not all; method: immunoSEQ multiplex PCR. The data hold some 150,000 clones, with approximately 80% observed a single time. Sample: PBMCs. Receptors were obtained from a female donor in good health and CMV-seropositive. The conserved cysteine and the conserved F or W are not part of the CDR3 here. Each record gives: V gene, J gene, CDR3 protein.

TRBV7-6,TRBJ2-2,ASSLGVRGNTGELF
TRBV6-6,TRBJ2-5,ASSPDQETQY
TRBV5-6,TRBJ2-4,ASLAGEDKNIQY
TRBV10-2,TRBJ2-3,ASSASLAGGGDTQY
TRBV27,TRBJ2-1,ASRISGSSYNEQF
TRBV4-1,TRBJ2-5,ASSQEPLAGMYQETQY
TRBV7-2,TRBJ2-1,ASSFRRASNEQF
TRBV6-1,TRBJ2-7,ASSEGLETSGIGEQY
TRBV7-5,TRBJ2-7,VRGAPIDRGYEQY
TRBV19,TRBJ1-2,ASSINRRRESYGYT
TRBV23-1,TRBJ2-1,ASSGLEGSYNEQF
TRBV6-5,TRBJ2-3,ASSYSSNRGTDTQY
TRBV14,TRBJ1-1,ASSQGGVNTEAF
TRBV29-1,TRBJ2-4,SVGGGYIQY
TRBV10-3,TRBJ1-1,AISAGDNTEAF
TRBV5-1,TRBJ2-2,ASSTGLATGELF
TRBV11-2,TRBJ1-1,ASSRQPNTEAF
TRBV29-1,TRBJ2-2,SAERRNTGELF
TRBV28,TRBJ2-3,ATSKRGGRSEDTQY
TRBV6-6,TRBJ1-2,ASSSADRHRVHGYT
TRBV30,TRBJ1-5,AWSVGGSQPQH
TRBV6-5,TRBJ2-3,ASTSSDGTDTQY